The subject of this entry is one TCR beta chain. This clone was recorded at least ten times. Its antigen is currently not known. Base qualities were left out, and no much larger clone turns up one base away. The sample belongs to a study of metastatic and nonmetastatic thyroid tumors (dated by TCRdb to 2018 to 2021). Looking at the study overall: Repertoires were compared across peripheral blood and tumor or nodule tissue samples from malignant and benign thyroid patients. Results and caveats for the whole study, not just this receptor: In both blood and tumor samples, malignant tumors were reported to have significantly higher TCR beta diversity than benign nodules.

No treatment had been received by any patient before thyroid surgery. Patient clinical samples collected from about 2011 to 2019 were retrospectively analysed using T-cell receptor beta sequencing. To prepare the library, PCR was applied. Sequencing was performed on an Illumina HiSeq 4000. The TCR beta-chain CDR3 region of each patient was profiled by high-throughput sequencing. As for how the authors treated the data: The researchers built a classifier to tell apart papillary thyroid cancer patients with distant metastasis, based on CDR3 differences among clinicopathological groups. The Shannon index was used to measure repertoire diversity, and the Morisita-Horn index was used to measure how similar tumor and blood repertoires were. Clones were called with MiXCR by TCRdb after fastp trimmed the public reads at Q25, and only in-frame beta chains were retained. TCRdb's processing, not the study's, gives the V and J calls here. The sample includes tens of thousands of clones, with about 12% observed a single time. Of the sample, roughly 8.2% is held by the ten largest clones.

V is cut by 4 bases and J by 5 bases, and the space between the germline ends is 21 bases. CDR1 and CDR2 are drawn from the germline V gene: SGHRS, YFSETQ. Spanning cysteine to phenylalanine, the CDR3 consists of 16 amino acids. The entry retains the CDR3 DNA only, 48 bases that are in frame from base 1. The receptor comes from a female donor with papillary thyroid cancer or a benign thyroid nodule (not recorded which). Some clones in this sample may be carry-over from other donors' samples. In this chain, TRBV5-1 is recombined with TRBJ1-2; TRBD1 might be the D gene, on 5 matching bases. The material sequenced was tumor tissue. The CDR3 in this case is CASSRREGRGVYGYTF. The bases are TGCGCCAGCAGCCGGCGAGAGGGGCGTGGGGTTTATGGCTACACCTTC.